These 17 T cell receptor beta chains came from one sample sequenced in a study of blood T cell repertoires in COVID-19. TCRdb's table, derived via immunoSEQ multiplex PCR, lists solely in-frame clones and lacks some. This sample has 140,000 to 150,000 clones; less than 90% occur once, and the top ten carry around 40%. The sequenced material came from peripheral blood. These receptors were collected from a human donor in a cohort sampled during active COVID-19.

The V call is TRBV24-1, the J call TRBJ2-3; tentative D call: TRBD2 (5 bases). Germline V gene data show CDR1 as KGHDR and CDR2 as SFDVKD. The CDR3 is made up of 12 amino acids. The V end lost 4 bases, the J end lost 8 bases, and 9 bases lay between the germline ends. CDR3 coding DNA: TGTGCCACCAGTGACGGGGTTGGTACGCAGTATTTT. It is translated as CATSDGVGTQYF.

This clone has more than one count but fewer than ten. V gene TRBV6-6 combines with J gene TRBJ1-1; D unresolved. The germline V gene encodes CDR1 MNHNY and CDR2 SVGAGI (reference sequence). This CDR3 spans 14 amino acids. V gave up 4 bases and J gave up 6 bases, with 15 bases separating them. This CDR3 reads CASSFGSPGAEAFF. CDR3 nucleotide sequence: TGTGCCAGCAGTTTCGGGTCTCCTGGCGCTGAAGCTTTCTTT.

The rearrangement joins TRBV12-3 or TRBV12-4 to TRBJ1-5, with D hard to call. This CDR3 has 12 amino acids. V lost 3 bases, J lost 9 bases, and 9 bases lay in between. The CDR3: CASSFTNWPQHF. The DNA for the CDR3 is TGTGCCAGCAGTTTCACGAACTGGCCCCAGCATTTT.

The gene calls are TRBV11-2 and TRBJ1-1; D uncertain. The CDR3 length is 14 residues. Germline V CDR1 and CDR2: SGHAT, FQNNGV. Trimming took 1 base from V and 1 from J, leaving 7 bases between them. CDR3 in DNA: TGTGCCAGCAGCTTAGGGGCCGGGAACACTGAAGCTTTCTTT. Its translation: CASSLGAGNTEAFF. Filled out from reference TRBV11-2 and TRBJ1-1, the complete variable domain reads EAGVAQSPRYKIIEKRQSVAFWCNPISGHATLYWYQQILGQGPKLLIQFQNNGVVDDSQLPKDRFSAERLKGVDSTLKIQPAKLEDSAVYLCASSLGAGNTEAFFGQGTRLTVV.

The chain is built from TRBV2 and TRBJ1-1, with D possibly being TRBD1 (6 bases). Trimming shortened V by 3 bases and J by 4 bases, and 12 bases separated the two germline ends. The CDR3 extends over 14 amino acids. The V gene's germline CDR1 is SNHLY and CDR2 FYNNEI. CDR3 in amino acids: CASSEAQGRTEAFF. In DNA, the CDR3 is TGTGCCAGCAGTGAGGCGCAGGGGCGCACTGAAGCTTTCTTT.

This sequence joins TRBV4-3 and TRBJ2-7, with 8 nucleotides matching TRBD1. The germline CDR1 and CDR2 sequences are LGHNA and YSLEER. The CDR3 sequence is 15 residues long. After removal of 5 bases from V and 3 bases from J, the junction contained 9 bases not matched to a gene. In nucleotides, the CDR3 is TGCGCCAGCAGCACCCAGACAGGGGCCCGCTACGAGCAGTACTTC. Protein: CASSTQTGARYEQYF.

The chain's CDR3 is CARATGGAYNSPLHF. CDR3 DNA: TGTGCCAGAGCGACAGGGGGAGCCTATAATTCACCCCTCCACTTT. The chain carries TRBV2 and TRBJ1-6; 9 bases align to TRBD1. CDR1 is SNHLY and CDR2 is FYNNEI in the germline V gene. V gave up 9 bases and J gave up 2 bases; unmatched junction bases: 5. This CDR3 region has 15 residues.

The chain is built from TRBV7-9 and TRBJ1-5, with D possibly TRBD1 on 5 matching bases. Trimming stripped 5 bases from V and 6 bases from J, with 17 bases between. The CDR3 sequence is 15 residues long. Germline assignment: CDR1 SEHNR and CDR2 FQNEAQ (reference sequence). Here the CDR3 reads CASSLNGGRGQPQHF. The CDR3 bases are TGTGCCAGCAGCCTAAACGGGGGGAGAGGTCAGCCCCAGCATTTT.

The rearrangement uses TRBV7-6 and TRBJ2-5; possibly TRBD2 for D (5 bases). V lost 1 base to trimming and J lost 3 bases, with 18 bases between them. The V gene's germline CDR1 is SGHVS and CDR2 FNYEAQ. The CDR3 runs 17 residues. The CDR3 DNA reads as TGTGCCAGCAGCTTAGGAGGACCAAGGGTGGAGGAAGAGACCCAGTACTTC. Protein product: CASSLGGPRVEEETQYF.

The CDR3 bases are TGTGCCAGCAGTGAAGCGTGGAGATCCTATAATTCACCCCTCCACTTT. Residues: CASSEAWRSYNSPLHF. This chain uses TRBV6-1 with TRBJ1-6; D unclear. The ends were cut back, 0 bases at V and 1 base at J, with 7 bases in the middle. CDR1 is MNHNS and CDR2 is SASEGT in the germline V gene. The CDR3 has 16 residues.

This clone was detected only once. This sequence joins TRBV9 and TRBJ2-7; D gene unclear. Germline V CDR1 and CDR2: SGDLS, YYNGEE. The V and J ends lost 3 bases and 6 bases respectively, with 16 bases between them. This CDR3 is built from 14 residues. The CDR3 DNA reads as TGTGCCAGCAGCGGGCGGCCGAACCGTGGCGAGCAGTACTTC. Protein: CASSGRPNRGEQYF.

The V call is TRBV13, the J call TRBJ2-2, with 10 nucleotides matching TRBD1. After removal of 4 bases from V and 5 bases from J, the junction contained 4 bases not matched to a gene. This CDR3 has 15 amino acids. Germline V CDR1 and CDR2: PRHDT, FYEKMQ (reference sequence). This CDR3 reads CASSSRDRGTGELFF. The CDR3 DNA reads TGTGCCAGCAGCTCCCGGGACAGGGGTACCGGGGAGCTGTTTTTT.

The rearrangement links TRBV9 to TRBJ2-7, with a weak D call TRBD1 (6 bases). Deletions cut 5 bases from V and 4 bases from J, with 13 bases between. The CDR3 extends over 13 amino acids. Germline lookup yields CDR1 SGDLS and CDR2 YYNGEE. For the CDR3, the DNA is TGTGCCAGCAGTGACCCACAGGGTTACGAGCAGTACTTC. It yields the protein CASSDPQGYEQYF.

The J gene is TRBJ2-6, the V gene TRBV20-1; tentative D call: TRBD1 (6 bases). The CDR3 length is 15 residues. CDR1 is DFQATT, CDR2 SNEGSKA, per germline (reference sequence). Trimming took 3 bases from V and 1 from J, leaving 10 bases between them. The CDR3 DNA reads TGCAGTGCTAGTTACAGGGTATCTGGGGCCAACGTCCTGACTTTC. Translating gives CSASYRVSGANVLTF.

This clone has only one observation. The rearrangement uses TRBV7-2 and TRBJ2-5; perhaps TRBD1 as D (5 bases). V was shortened by 5 bases and J by 1 base, with 17 bases between the two germline ends. There are 16 residues in the CDR3. The germline V gene has CDR1 SGHTA and CDR2 FQGNSA. The CDR3 DNA sequence: TGTGCCAGCAGCCCTCGACAGACGCTCTCCCAAGAGACCCAGTACTTC. Translated, it gives CASSPRQTLSQETQYF.

The gene calls are TRBV3-1 (or the pseudogene TRBV3-2) and TRBJ1-1; tentatively, D is TRBD1 (5 bases). Germline V gene sequence: CDR1 LGHDT, CDR2 YNNKEL (reference sequence). The CDR3 has 15 amino acids. Trimming pared 4 bases from V and 4 bases from J, leaving 16 bases between. The CDR3 region has the DNA TGTGCCAGCAGCCTAGGCGTCAGGGTTAGCACTGAAGCTTTCTTT. As protein: CASSLGVRVSTEAFF.

The chain joins TRBV7-2 to TRBJ1-2; a possible D gene is TRBD1 (6 bases). Germline V gives CDR1 SGHTA, CDR2 FQGNSA. The ends were cut back, 1 base at V and 8 bases at J, with 11 bases in the middle. There are 13 residues in the CDR3. The CDR3 DNA reads as TGTGCCAGCAGCTTAGGGGGGCCCTGGGGCTACACCTTC. Translation gives CASSLGGPWGYTF.